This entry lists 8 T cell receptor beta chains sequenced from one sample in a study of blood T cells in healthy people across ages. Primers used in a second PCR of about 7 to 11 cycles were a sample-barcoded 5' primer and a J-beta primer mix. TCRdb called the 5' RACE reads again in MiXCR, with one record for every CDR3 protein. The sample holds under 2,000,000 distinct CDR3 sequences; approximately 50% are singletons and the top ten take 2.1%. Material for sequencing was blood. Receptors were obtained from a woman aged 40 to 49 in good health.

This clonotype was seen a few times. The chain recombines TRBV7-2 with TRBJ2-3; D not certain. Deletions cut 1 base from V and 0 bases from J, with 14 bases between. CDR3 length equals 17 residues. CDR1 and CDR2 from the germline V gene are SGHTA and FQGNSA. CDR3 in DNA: TGTGCCAGCAGCTTAGATCCCCCAGGAATAAGCACAGATACGCAGTATTTT. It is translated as CASSLDPPGISTDTQYF.

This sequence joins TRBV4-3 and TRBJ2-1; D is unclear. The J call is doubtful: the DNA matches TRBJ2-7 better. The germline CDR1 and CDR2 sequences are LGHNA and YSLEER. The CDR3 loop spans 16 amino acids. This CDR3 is CASSQDRHNSYNEQYF. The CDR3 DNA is TGCGCCAGCAGCCAAGATCGTCACAACTCCTACAATGAGCAGTACTTC.

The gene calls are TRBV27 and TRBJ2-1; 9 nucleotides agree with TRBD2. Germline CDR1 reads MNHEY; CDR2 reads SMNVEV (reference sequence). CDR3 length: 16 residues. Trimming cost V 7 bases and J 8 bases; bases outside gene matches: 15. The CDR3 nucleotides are TGTGCCAGCACCCTGAGGGGCGGGGGGGCCATGGATGAGCAGTTCTTC. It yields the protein CASTLRGGGAMDEQFF.

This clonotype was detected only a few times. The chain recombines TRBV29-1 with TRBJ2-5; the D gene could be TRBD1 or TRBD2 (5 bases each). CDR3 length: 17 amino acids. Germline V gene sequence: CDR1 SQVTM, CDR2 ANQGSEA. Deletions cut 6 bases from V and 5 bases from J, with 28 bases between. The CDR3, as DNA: TGCAGCGTCGACGATGGGGACCGGCAGGTAGACCGTGAGACCCAGTACTTC. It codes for CSVDDGDRQVDRETQYF.

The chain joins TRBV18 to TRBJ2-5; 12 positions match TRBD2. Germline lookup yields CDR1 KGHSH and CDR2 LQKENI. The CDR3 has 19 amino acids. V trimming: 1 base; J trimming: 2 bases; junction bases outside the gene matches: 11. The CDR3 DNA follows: TGTGCCAGCTCACCACGGACGACTAGCGGGGGACTCGGACAAGAGACCCAGTACTTC. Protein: CASSPRTTSGGLGQETQYF. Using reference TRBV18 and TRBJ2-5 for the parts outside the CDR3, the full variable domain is NAGVMQNPRHLVRRRGQEARLRCSPMKGHSHVYWYRQLPEEGLKFMVYLQKENIIDESGMPKERFSAEFPKEGPSILRIQQVVRGDSAAYFCASSPRTTSGGLGQETQYFGPGTRLLVL.

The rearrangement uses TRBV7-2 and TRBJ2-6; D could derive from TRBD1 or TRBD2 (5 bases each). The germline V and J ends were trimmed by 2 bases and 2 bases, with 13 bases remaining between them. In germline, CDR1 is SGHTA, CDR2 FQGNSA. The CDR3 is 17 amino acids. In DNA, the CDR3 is TGTGCCAGCAGCTTATCCCAGGGAGTAGCTGGGGCCAACGTCCTGACTTTC. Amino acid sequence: CASSLSQGVAGANVLTF. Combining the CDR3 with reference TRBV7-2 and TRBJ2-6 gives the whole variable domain GAGVSQSPSNKVTEKGKDVELRCDPISGHTALYWYRQSLGQGLEFLIYFQGNSAPDKSGLPSDRFSAERTGGSVSTLTIQRTQQEDSAVYLCASSLSQGVAGANVLTFGAGSRLTVL.

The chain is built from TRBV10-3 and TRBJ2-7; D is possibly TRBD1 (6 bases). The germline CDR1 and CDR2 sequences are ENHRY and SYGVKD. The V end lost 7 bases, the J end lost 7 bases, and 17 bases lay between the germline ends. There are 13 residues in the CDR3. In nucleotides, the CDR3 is TGTGCCATCAAGAGGTCAGGGGTAGAGGAGCAGTACTTC. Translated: CAIKRSGVEEQYF.

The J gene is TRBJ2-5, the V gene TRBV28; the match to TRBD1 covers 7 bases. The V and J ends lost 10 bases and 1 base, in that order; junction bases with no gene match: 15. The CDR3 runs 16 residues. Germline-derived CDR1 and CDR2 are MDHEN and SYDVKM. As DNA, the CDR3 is TGTGCCACCACACCCGTCCCGGGACAGAGCCAAGAGACCCAGTACTTC. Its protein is CATTPVPGQSQETQYF.